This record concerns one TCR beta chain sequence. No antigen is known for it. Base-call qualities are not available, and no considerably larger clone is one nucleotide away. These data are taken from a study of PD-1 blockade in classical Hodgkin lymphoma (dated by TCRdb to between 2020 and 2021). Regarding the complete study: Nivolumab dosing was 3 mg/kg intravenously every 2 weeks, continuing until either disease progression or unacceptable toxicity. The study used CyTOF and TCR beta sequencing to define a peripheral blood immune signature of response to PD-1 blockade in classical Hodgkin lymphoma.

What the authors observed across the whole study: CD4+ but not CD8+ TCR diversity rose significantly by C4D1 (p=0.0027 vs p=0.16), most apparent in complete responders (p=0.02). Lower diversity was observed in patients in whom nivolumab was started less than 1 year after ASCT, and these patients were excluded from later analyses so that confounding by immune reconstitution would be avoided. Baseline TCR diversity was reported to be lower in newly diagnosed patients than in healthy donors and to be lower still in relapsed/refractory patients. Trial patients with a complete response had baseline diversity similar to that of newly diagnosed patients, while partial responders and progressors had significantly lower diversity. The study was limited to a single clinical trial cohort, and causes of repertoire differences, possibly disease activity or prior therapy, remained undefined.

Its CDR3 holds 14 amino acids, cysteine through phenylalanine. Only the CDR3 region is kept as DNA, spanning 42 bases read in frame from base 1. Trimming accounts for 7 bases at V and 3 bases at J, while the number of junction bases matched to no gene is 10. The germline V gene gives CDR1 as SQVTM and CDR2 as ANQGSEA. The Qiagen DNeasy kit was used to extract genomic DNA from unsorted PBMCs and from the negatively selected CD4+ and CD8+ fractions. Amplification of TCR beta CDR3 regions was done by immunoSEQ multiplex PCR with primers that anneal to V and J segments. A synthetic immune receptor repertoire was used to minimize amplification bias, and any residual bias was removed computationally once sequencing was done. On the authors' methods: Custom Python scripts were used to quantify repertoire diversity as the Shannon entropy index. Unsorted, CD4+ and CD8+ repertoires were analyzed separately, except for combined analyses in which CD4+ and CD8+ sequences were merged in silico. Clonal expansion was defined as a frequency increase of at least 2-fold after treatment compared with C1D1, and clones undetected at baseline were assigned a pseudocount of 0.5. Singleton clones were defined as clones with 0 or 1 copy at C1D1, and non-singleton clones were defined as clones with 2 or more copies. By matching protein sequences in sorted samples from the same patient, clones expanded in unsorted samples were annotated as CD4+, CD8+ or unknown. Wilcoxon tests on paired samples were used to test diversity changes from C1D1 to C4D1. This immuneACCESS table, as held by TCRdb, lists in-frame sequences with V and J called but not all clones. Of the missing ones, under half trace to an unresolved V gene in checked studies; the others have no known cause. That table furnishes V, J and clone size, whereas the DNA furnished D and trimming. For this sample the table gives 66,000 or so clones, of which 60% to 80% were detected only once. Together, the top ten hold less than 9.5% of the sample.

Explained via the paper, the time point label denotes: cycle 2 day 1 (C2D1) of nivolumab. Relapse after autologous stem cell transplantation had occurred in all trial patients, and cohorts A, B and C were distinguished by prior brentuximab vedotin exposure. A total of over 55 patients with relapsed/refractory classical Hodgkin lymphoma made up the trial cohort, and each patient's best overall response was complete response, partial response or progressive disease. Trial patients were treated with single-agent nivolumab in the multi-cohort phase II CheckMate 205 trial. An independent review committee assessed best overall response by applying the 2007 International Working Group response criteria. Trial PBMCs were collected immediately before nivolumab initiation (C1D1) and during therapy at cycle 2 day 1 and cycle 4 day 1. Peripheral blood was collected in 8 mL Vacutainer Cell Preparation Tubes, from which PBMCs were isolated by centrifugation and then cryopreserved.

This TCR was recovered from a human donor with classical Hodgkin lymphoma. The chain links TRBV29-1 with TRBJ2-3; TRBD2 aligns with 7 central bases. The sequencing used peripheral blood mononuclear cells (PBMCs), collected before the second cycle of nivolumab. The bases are TGCAGCGCTGGAGCGGGACTCTCGACAGATACGCAGTATTTT. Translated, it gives CSAGAGLSTDTQYF.